This TCR beta chain was found in a study of T-cell reconstitution after alpha-beta-depleted transplantation in children. Unique molecular identifiers were incorporated during preparation of the TCRbeta library. Via MiXCR, TCRdb re-called the PCR reads, giving one row per CDR3 protein. The table lists around 580,000 distinct CDR3 sequences, about 21% of them singletons, with 13% to 15% in the top ten. With 1 base clipped from V and 0 bases from J, the junction kept 12 bases outside the gene matches. Germline loops: CDR1 SGHRS, CDR2 YFSETQ. The CDR3 sequence is 19 residues long. This clonotype occurred many times.

This chain joins TRBV5-1 and TRBJ2-2; 7 nucleotides match TRBD2. The material sequenced was PBMCs, mostly from graft donor cells, taken 360 days after TCRalphabeta/CD19-depleted stem cell transplant. This clonotype was sampled from a boy under three years old who had a stem cell transplant for acute myeloid leukemia, so the T cells may come from the graft donor. CDR3 amino acids: CASSLTSYAGVSNTGELFF. CDR3 sequence (DNA): TGCGCCAGCAGCTTGACTTCCTATGCGGGGGTCTCGAACACCGGGGAGCTGTTTTTT.